This TCR beta chain comes out of a study of response to subunit inactivated influenza vaccine. This clonotype turned up a few times. Trimming stripped 7 bases from V and 0 bases from J, with 13 bases between. This CDR3 is 13 amino acids long. Germline V gene sequence: CDR1 SQVTM, CDR2 ANQGSEA. TCRdb re-derived calls from the RT-PCR reads in MiXCR, one entry per CDR3 protein. The sample has 600,000 to 850,000 distinct CDR3 sequences; 12% to 15% are singletons. This receptor was taken from a man over 45 who received an inactivated influenza vaccine. V gene TRBV29-1 combines with J gene TRBJ2-7; D may be TRBD1 (6 bases). This material consisted of PBMCs from blood, taken approximately 15 days before vaccination. Here the CDR3 reads CSGLTGDSYEQYF. The CDR3 coding sequence is TGCAGCGGCCTGACAGGCGACTCCTACGAGCAGTACTTC.